This T cell receptor beta chain was captured by sequencing in a study of CD8 T cells in ankylosing spondylitis. This clonotype has only a few counts. Its specificity is unknown. With molecular barcodes, quantitative 5'-RACE was used to make the TCR beta libraries. TCRdb processed the 5' RACE reads anew with MiXCR; each CDR3 protein has one entry. The data contain some 340,000 distinct CDR3 sequences, roughly 14% of them singletons. Germline V gene sequence: CDR1 SQVTM, CDR2 ANQGSEA. V was pared by 3 bases and J by 6 bases, with 9 bases of the junction left unmatched. The CDR3 totals 15 residues. General study findings and limits: Fewer than ten highly homologous variants made up a TCR beta motif that seemed to typify ankylosing spondylitis blood.

The sequence came from a male donor with ankylosing spondylitis or in good health (not recorded which). The rearrangement uses TRBV29-1 and TRBJ2-3; 10 bases are shared with TRBD2. The sequencing sample was made of blood, either unsorted or a sorted T cell fraction (not recorded which). CDR3 protein: CSVDGSSGRRDTQYF. The CDR3 DNA reads TGCAGCGTTGATGGGTCTAGCGGGAGACGTGATACGCAGTATTTT.